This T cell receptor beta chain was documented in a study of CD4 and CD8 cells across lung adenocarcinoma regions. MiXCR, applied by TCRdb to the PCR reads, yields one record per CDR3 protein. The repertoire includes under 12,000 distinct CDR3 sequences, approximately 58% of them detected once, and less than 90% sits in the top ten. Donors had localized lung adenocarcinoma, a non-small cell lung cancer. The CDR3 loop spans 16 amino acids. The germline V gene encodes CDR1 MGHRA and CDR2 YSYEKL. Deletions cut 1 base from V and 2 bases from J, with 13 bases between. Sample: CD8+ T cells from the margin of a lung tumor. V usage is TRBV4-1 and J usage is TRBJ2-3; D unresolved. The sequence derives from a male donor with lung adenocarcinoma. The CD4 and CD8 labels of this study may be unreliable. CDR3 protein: CASSQAMTRTTDTQYF. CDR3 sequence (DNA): TGCGCCAGCAGCCAAGCGATGACCAGGACCACAGATACGCAGTATTTT.